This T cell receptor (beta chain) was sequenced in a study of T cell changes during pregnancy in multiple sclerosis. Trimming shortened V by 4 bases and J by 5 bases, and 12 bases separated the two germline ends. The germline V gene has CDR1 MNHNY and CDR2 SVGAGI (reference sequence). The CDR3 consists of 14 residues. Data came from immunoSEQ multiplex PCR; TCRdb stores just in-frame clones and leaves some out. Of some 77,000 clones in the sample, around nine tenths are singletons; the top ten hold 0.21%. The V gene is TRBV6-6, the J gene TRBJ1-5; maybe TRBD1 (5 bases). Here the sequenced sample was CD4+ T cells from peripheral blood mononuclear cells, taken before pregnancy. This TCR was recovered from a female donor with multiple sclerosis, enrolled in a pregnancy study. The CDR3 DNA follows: TGTGCCAGCAGTTCTCCGCGGGGCCATCAGCCCCAGCATTTT. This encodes CASSSPRGHQPQHF.